This record concerns one T cell receptor (beta chain) sequence. Antigen specificity is unknown. Trimming stripped 3 bases from V and 5 bases from J, with 13 bases between. This CDR3 is built from 14 residues. CDR1 and CDR2 from the germline V gene are KGHSH and LQKENI. This entry is derived from a study of T cell responses to AZD1222 COVID-19 vaccine. Findings and caveats of the study: Spike-wide coverage was observed for vaccine-associated CD4 TCRs, with dominant responses at 160-218 and 743-854. Baseline seropositivity occurred in only a handful of AZD1222 recipients. Among spike-specific TCRs, nearly half reportedly target unmutated variant regions.

The table came from immunoSEQ multiplex PCR; TCRdb's copy has only in-frame clones and leaves some out. The table shows about 150,000 clones, with less than 90% occurring only once. The sequences come from peripheral blood, collected on day 0 of MenACWY control vaccination. The clonotype was recovered from an adult in good health. This rearrangement joins TRBV18 to TRBJ2-5; a weak D match, TRBD1 (5 bases). The CDR3 DNA is TGTGCCAGCTCACCGGTCGAAGGGGTGGAGACCCAGTACTTC. The encoded protein is CASSPVEGVETQYF.